This TCR beta chain was captured in a study of breast tumors, draining lymph nodes, adjacent tissues. TCRdb re-called the multiplex PCR reads with MiXCR, one entry per CDR3 protein. Of over 150,000 distinct CDR3 sequences listed, roughly 31% are singletons. This clonotype occurred many times. Breast cancer patients provided tissue from their axillary draining lymph nodes. CDR1 is MGHDK and CDR2 is SYGVNS in the germline V gene. The CDR3 length is 14 residues. The ends lost 4 bases at V and 4 bases at J; junction bases unmatched: 6. The chain couples TRBV25-1 to TRBJ2-5, with 7 bases that match TRBD2. The receptor was derived from a female donor with breast cancer. Some clones in this sample may be carry-over from other donors' samples. Sequencing was carried out using axillary lymph node tissue. The CDR3 region has the DNA TGTGCCAGCAGTGTATGGGGGAGGGGAGAGACCCAGTACTTC. This sequence encodes CASSVWGRGETQYF.